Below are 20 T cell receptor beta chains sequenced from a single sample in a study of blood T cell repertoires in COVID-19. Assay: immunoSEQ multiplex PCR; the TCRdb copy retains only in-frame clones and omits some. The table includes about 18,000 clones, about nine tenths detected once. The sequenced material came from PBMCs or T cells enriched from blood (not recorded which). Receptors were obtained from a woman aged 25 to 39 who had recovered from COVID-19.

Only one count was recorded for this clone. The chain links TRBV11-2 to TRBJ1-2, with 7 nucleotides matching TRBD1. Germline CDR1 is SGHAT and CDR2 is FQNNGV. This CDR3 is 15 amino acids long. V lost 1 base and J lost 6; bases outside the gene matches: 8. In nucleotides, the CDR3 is TGTGCCAGCAGCTTAGCGGGGTCACAGGGGAATGGCTACACCTTC. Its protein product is CASSLAGSQGNGYTF.

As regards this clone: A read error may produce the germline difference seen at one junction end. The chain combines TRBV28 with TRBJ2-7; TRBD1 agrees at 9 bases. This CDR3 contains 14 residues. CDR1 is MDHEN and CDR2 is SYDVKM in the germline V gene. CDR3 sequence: CATSPGQGEYGYGF. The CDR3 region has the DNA TGTGCCACCTCTCCGGGACAGGGAGAGTATGGTTATGGCTTC.

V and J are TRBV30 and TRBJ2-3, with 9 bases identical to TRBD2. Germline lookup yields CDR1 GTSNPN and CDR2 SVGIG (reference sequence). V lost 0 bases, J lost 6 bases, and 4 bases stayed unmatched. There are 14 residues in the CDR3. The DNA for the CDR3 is TGTGCCTGGAGTGTACGGCGGGGGGGGGATACGCAGTATTTT. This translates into CAWSVRRGGDTQYF.

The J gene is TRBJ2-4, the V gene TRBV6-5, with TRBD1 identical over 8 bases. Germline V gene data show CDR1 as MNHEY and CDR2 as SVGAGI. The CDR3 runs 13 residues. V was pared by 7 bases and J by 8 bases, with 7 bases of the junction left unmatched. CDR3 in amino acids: CASIRQGRDIQYF. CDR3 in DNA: TGTGCCAGCATTCGACAGGGGCGAGACATTCAGTACTTC.

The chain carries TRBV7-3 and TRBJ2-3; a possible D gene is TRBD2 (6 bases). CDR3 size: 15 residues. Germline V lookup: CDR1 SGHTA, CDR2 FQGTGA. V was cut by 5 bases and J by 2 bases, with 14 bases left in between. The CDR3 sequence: CASSSTSLDTDTQYF. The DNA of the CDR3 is TGTGCCAGCAGCAGTACTAGCCTAGACACAGATACGCAGTATTTT.

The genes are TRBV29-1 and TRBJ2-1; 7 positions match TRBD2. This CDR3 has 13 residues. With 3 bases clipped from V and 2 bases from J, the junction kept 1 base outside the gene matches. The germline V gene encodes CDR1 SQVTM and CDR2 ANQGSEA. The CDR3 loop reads CSVEGGTYNEQFF. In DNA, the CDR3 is TGCAGCGTTGAGGGGGGGACCTACAATGAGCAGTTCTTC.

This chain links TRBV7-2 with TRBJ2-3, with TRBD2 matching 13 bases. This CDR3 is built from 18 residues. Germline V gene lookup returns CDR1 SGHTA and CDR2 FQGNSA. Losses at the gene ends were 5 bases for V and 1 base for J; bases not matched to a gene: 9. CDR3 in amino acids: CASSPPGLAGSGTDTQYF. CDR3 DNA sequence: TGTGCCAGCAGCCCACCGGGACTAGCGGGGAGCGGCACAGATACGCAGTATTTT.

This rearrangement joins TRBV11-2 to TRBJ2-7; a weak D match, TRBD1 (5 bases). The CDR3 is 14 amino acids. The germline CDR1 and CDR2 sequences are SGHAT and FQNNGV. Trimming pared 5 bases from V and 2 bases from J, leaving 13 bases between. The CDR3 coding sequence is TGTGCCAGCAGCGAGACAGTTTTCCCCTACGAGCAGTACTTC. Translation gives CASSETVFPYEQYF.

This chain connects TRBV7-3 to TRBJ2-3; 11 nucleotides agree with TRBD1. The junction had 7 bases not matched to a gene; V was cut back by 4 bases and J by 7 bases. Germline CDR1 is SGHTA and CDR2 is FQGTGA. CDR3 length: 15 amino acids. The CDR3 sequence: CASSWGQGDTNTQYF. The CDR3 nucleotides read TGTGCCAGCAGCTGGGGACAGGGGGACACGAATACGCAGTATTTT.

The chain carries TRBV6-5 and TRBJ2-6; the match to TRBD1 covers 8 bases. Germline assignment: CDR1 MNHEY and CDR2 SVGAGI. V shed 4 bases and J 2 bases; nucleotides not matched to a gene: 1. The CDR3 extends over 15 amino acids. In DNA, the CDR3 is TGTGCCAGCAGTTCGGGACAGGCTGGGGCCAACGTCCTGACTTTC. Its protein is CASSSGQAGANVLTF.

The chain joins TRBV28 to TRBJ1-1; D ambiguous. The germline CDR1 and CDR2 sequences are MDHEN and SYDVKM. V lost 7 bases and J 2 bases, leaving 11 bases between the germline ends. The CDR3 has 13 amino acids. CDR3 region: CASTRESNTEAFF. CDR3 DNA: TGTGCCAGCACGAGGGAATCTAACACTGAAGCTTTCTTT. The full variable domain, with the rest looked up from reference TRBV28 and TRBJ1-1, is DVKVTQSSRYLVKRTGEKVFLECVQDMDHENMFWYRQDPGLGLRLIYFSYDVKMKEKGDIPEGYSVSREKKERFSLILESASTNQTSMYLCASTRESNTEAFFGQGTRLTVV.

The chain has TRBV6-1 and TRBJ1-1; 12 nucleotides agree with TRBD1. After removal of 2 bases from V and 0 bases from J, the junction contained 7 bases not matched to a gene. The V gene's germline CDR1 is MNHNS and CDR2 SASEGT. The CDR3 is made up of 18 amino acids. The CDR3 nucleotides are TGTGCCAGCAGTGAATCGTATGGGACAGGGGGCTTGAACACTGAAGCTTTCTTT. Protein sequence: CASSESYGTGGLNTEAFF.

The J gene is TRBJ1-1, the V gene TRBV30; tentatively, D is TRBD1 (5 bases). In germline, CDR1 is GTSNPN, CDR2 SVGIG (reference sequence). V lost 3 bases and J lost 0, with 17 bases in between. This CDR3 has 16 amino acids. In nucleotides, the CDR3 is TGTGCCTGGAGCCCAGGTGGGGCCTCGATGAACACTGAAGCTTTCTTT. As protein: CAWSPGGASMNTEAFF.

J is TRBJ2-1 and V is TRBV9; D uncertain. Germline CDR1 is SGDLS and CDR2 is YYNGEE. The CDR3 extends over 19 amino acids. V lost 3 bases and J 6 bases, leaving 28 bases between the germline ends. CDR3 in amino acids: CASSGLTQQLWIAGNEQFF. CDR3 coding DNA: TGTGCCAGCAGCGGATTGACTCAACAACTTTGGATTGCCGGCAATGAGCAGTTCTTC.

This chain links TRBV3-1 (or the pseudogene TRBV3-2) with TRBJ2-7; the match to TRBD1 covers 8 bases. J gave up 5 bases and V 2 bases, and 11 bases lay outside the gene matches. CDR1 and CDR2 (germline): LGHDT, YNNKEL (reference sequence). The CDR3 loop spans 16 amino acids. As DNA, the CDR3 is TGTGCCAGCAGCCAAACAAAGCGGACAGGGTCCCACGAGCAGTACTTC. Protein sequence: CASSQTKRTGSHEQYF.

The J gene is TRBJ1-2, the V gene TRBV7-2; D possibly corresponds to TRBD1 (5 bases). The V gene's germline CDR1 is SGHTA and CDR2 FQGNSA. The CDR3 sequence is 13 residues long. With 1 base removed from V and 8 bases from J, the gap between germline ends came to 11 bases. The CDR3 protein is CASSLGGRVGYTF. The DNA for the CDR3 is TGTGCCAGCAGCTTAGGTGGCAGGGTGGGCTACACCTTC.

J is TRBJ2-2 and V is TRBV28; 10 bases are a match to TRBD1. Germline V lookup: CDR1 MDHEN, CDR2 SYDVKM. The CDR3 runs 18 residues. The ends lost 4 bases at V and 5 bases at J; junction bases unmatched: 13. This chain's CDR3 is CASSSPAADRGATGELFF. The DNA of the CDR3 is TGTGCCAGCAGTTCTCCGGCCGCGGACAGGGGGGCGACCGGGGAGCTGTTTTTT.

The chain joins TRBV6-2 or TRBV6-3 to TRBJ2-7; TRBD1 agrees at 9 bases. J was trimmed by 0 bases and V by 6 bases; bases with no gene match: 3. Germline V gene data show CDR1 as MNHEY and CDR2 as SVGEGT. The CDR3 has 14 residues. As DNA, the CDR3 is TGTGCCAGCAGCCGGGACAGGGTCTCCTACGAGCAGTACTTC. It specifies CASSRDRVSYEQYF.

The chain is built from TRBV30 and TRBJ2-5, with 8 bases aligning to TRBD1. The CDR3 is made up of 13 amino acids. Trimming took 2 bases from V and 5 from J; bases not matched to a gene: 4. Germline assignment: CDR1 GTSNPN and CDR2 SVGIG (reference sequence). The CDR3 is CAWSSTGVETQYF. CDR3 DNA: TGTGCCTGGAGTTCGACAGGGGTCGAGACCCAGTACTTC.

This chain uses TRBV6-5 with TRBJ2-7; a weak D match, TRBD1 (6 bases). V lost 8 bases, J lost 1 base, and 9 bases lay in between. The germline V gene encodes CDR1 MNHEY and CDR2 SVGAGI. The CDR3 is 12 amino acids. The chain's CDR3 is CASRDKSYEQYF. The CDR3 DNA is TGTGCCAGCCGGGACAAGTCCTACGAGCAGTACTTC.